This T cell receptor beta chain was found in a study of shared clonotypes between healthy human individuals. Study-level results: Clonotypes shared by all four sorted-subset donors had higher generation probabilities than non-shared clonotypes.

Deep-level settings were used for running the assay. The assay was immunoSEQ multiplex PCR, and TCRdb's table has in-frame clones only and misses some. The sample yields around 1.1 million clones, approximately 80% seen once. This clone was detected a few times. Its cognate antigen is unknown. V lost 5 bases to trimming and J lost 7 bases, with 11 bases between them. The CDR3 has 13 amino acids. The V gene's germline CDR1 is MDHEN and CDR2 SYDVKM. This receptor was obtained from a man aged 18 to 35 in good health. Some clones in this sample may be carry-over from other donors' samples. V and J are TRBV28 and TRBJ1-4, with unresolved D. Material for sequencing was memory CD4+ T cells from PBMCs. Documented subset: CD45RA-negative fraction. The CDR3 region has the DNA TGTGCCAGCAGTAGGAGTGTGTTTGAAAAACTGTTTTTT. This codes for CASSRSVFEKLFF.